This TCR beta chain was captured by sequencing in a study of low-dose radiotherapy and immunotherapy resistance in tumors. Whole-study context: Aspirin was taken orally at 300 mg daily by patients, and this continued for four cycles from cycle 1 day 1.

The table lists this clonotype with many counts. At one of its ends the junction is not consistent with the germline gene, which may arise from a read error. TRAV- and TRBV-specific primers primed first-strand cDNA, covering alpha and beta chains. Over around 19 PCR cycles, TCRs were amplified from a constant-region primer and V-primer adapter. Through in vitro transcription, the mRNA that had been isolated was amplified. TCRdb used MiXCR to reprocess the reads, holding one entry per CDR3 protein. The sample records 100,000 or so distinct CDR3 sequences, around 20% being singletons. The time point denotes: after trial treatment. Treatment denoted: LDRT plus nivolumab, ipilimumab, low-dose cyclophosphamide and aspirin (RACIN trial). Every donor was treated with nivolumab, ipilimumab, aspirin, low-dose cyclophosphamide and also low-dose radiotherapy. CDR1 and CDR2 from the germline V gene are SGHRS and YFSETQ. The CDR3 extends over 14 amino acids.

The specimen comprised PBMCs, sampled after low-dose radiotherapy plus immunotherapy. The chain has TRBV5-1 and TRBJ1-6; the D gene is possibly TRBD1 (6 bases). This TCR was recovered from a male donor with prostate cancer. The CDR3 sequence is CASSLRQGSPPLHF. CDR3 DNA sequence: TGTGCCAGCAGCTTGAGGCAGGGGAGCCCACCCCTCCACTTT.